Detailed here is one T cell receptor beta chain. Participants came from 24 US areas, aged about 18 to 89 years. The authors' processing: Reference gene primer amplification in the assay estimated nucleated cell counts. Sequenced by immunoSEQ multiplex PCR; TCRdb stores in-frame clones only, minus some. V and J calls and clone size follow that table, whereas D and trimming were derived from the DNA. The data hold about 180,000 clones, with more than 75% observed a single time. The CDR3 runs to 14 residues. CDR1 and CDR2 from the germline V gene are LNHDA and SQIVND (reference sequence). The ends were cut back, 4 bases at V and 10 bases at J, with 19 bases in the middle. The data derive from a study of blood T cell repertoires in COVID-19. Study summary: The United States, Italy and Spain were the sources of the acute and convalescent COVID-19 samples. T cells, B-cell-depleted T cells, or PBMCs supplied cDNA or gDNA.

The sequencing input was PBMCs or T cells enriched from blood (not recorded which). V gene TRBV19 combines with J gene TRBJ1-1, with a possible D match to TRBD1 (6 bases). This TCR was sampled from a human donor with acute COVID-19. The donor label of this sample is uncertain. This CDR3 is CASSNRDRSRRAFF. CDR3 bases: TGTGCCAGTAGTAATCGAGACAGGAGTAGGCGAGCTTTCTTT.